Listed here is a single TCR beta chain. The data stem from a study of blood T cell repertoires in COVID-19. Overall study context: In each case, the material was cDNA or gDNA derived from T cells, B-cell-depleted T cells, or PBMCs.

Patients at the Seattle site were enrolled during active infection and followed longitudinally. Per the original methods: Counts of nucleated cells, estimated from reference gene primer amplification, were obtained. Repertoires were generated with immunoSEQ multiplex PCR, while TCRdb's copy carries only in-frame clones and drops some. V, J and clone size are taken as reported in that table, and D and trimming were inferred from the DNA itself. The repertoire holds roughly 250,000 clones, about 90% seen once, with about 2.5% in the top ten. The germline V and J ends were trimmed by 2 bases and 0 bases, with 12 bases remaining between them. Germline V gives CDR1 MNHNS, CDR2 SASEGT. This CDR3 has 16 residues.

The chain couples TRBV6-1 to TRBJ2-3; D is possibly TRBD2 (5 bases). This sequence was found in a person aged 18 to 35 with COVID-19, enrolled during active disease. The source material was peripheral blood. The CDR3 is CASSEIISVSTDTQYF. CDR3 coding DNA: TGTGCCAGCAGTGAAATAATTAGCGTTAGCACAGATACGCAGTATTTT.